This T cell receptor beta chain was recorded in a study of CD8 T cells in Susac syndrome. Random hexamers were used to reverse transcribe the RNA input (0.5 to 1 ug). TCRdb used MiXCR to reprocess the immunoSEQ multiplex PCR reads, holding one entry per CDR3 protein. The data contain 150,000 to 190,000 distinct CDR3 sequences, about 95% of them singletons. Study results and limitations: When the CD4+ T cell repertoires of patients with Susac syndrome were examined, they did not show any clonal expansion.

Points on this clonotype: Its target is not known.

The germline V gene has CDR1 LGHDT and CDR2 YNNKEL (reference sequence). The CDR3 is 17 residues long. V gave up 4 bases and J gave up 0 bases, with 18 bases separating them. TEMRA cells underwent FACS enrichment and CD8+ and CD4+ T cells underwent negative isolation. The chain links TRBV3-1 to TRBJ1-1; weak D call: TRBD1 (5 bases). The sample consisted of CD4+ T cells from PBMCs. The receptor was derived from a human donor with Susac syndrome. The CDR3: CASSLRVTGSLNTEAFF. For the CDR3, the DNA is TGTGCCAGCAGCCTTCGGGTCACAGGTTCGCTGAACACTGAAGCTTTCTTT. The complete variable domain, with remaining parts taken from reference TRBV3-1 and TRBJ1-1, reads DTAVSQTPKYLVTQMGNDKSIKCEQNLGHDTMYWYKQDSKKFLKIMFSYNNKELIINETVPNRFSPKSPDKAHLNLHINSLELGDSAVYFCASSLRVTGSLNTEAFFGQGTRLTVV.